The 32 T cell receptor beta chains below all came from one sample that was sequenced in a study of T cell clusters in autoimmune cytopenias. TRB rearrangements were amplified by touch-down multiplex PCR with mixed TRB-A/B primers. TCRdb reanalyzed the multiplex PCR reads, giving one entry per CDR3 protein sequence and no DNA. Its listing shows under 2,500 distinct CDR3 sequences. TRB was amplified from roughly 270 ng of peripheral blood genomic DNA per sample. Material for sequencing was peripheral blood. The receptors were gathered from a human donor with an autoimmune cytopenia or autoimmune hepatitis (not recorded which).

This clonotype shows up as medium-sized by frequency. This sequence joins TRBV27 and TRBJ1-2; as DNA is missing, the TRBD1 call by TCRdb cannot be tested. CDR3 length equals 16 residues. The germline V gene encodes CDR1 MNHEY and CDR2 SMNVEV (reference sequence). The CDR3 here is CASSFTGGRILNGYTF.

Considering frequency, this clonotype is medium-sized. The chain joins TRBV6-5 to TRBJ2-3; without DNA, the TCRdb call of TRBD1 cannot be checked. Germline-derived CDR1 and CDR2 are MNHEY and SVGAGI. CDR3 length equals 15 residues. This CDR3 reads CASSYTGGSTDTQYF.

This clonotype is medium-sized by frequency. The J gene is TRBJ1-6, the V gene TRBV5-1. Germline loops: CDR1 SGHRS, CDR2 YFSETQ. This CDR3 is built from 15 residues. CDR3 region: CASSLEGQNNSPLHF.

The rearrangement joins TRBV7-6 to TRBJ2-1; the D call from TCRdb, TRBD1, cannot be confirmed without DNA. The V gene's germline CDR1 is SGHVS and CDR2 FNYEAQ. The CDR3 totals 14 residues. CDR3 amino acids: CASNPGQSYNEQFF.

The chain has TRBV20-1 and TRBJ1-2. The CDR3 has 12 residues. Germline V gives CDR1 DFQATT, CDR2 SNEGSKA (reference sequence). The CDR3: CSAPEDSDGYTF.

This clonotype is called medium-sized based on its frequency. J is TRBJ1-4 and V is TRBV6-1; with no DNA, the TCRdb D assignment of TRBD1 cannot be verified. This CDR3 has 16 residues. Germline V gene data show CDR1 as MNHNS and CDR2 as SASEGT. The CDR3: CASSEELGQPYEKLFF.

The CDR3 protein is CASSLAFIGGAPTDTQYF. This chain joins TRBV5-6 and TRBJ2-3; checking the TCRdb D call of TRBD2 is not possible without DNA. This CDR3 has 18 residues. The V gene's germline CDR1 is SGHDT and CDR2 YYEEEE.

The V gene is TRBV7-6, the J gene TRBJ1-5; the D call from TCRdb, TRBD1, cannot be confirmed without DNA. From germline, CDR1 is SGHVS and CDR2 FNYEAQ. The CDR3 is 14 amino acids. The CDR3 loop is CASSFSTGDQPQHF.

The chain carries TRBV7-2 and TRBJ2-7; TCRdb's D call, TRBD1, is unchecked because there is no DNA. Germline-derived CDR1 and CDR2 are SGHTA and FQGNSA. The CDR3 contains 16 residues. CDR3 residues: CASILGAGTGTYEQYF.

This rearrangement joins TRBV4-1 to TRBJ2-1; the TRBD1 assignment by TCRdb is unverifiable without DNA. CDR3 length: 14 residues. Germline CDR1 is MGHRA and CDR2 is YSYEKL. CDR3 sequence reads: CASSHLDRVDEQFF.

The chain's CDR3 is CASSSGTGIDQPQHF. The V gene is TRBV11-2, the J gene TRBJ1-5; there is no DNA to check the TCRdb D call of TRBD1. From germline, CDR1 is SGHAT and CDR2 FQNNGV. The CDR3 runs to 15 residues.

By frequency, this clonotype registers medium-sized. The chain has TRBV12-3 or TRBV12-4 and TRBJ2-1; TCRdb designates TRBD1, a call that cannot be tested without DNA. CDR3 length: 15 amino acids. The chain's CDR3 is CASSSLGQGGSEQFF.

This CDR3 reads CASSFSFMTNENIQYF. This chain connects TRBV7-9 to TRBJ2-4. There are 16 residues in the CDR3. Germline assignment: CDR1 SEHNR and CDR2 FQNEAQ (reference sequence).

The V and J genes are TRBV19 and TRBJ1-2; TCRdb outputs TRBD1, but without DNA this stays unchecked. The CDR3 loop spans 17 amino acids. Germline V CDR1 and CDR2: LNHDA, SQIVND (reference sequence). CDR3: CASSQGTGGLATYGYTF. Full variable domain (outside the CDR3, taken from reference TRBV19 and TRBJ1-2): DGGITQSPKYLFRKEGQNVTLSCEQNLNHDAMYWYRQDPGQGLRLIYYSQIVNDFQKGDIAEGYSVSREKKESFPLTVTSAQKNPTAFYLCASSQGTGGLATYGYTFGSGTRLTVV.

Its frequency marks this clonotype as medium-sized. This chain links TRBV19 with TRBJ2-5. This CDR3 contains 15 residues. The germline CDR1 and CDR2 sequences are LNHDA and SQIVND (reference sequence). CDR3 sequence: CASSIVSLFGETQYF.

This clonotype is identified as medium-sized from frequency. The genes are TRBV6-6 and TRBJ1-1; absent DNA, TCRdb's TRBD1 call cannot be checked. Germline-derived CDR1 and CDR2 are MNHNY and SVGAGI (reference sequence). The CDR3 is made up of 14 amino acids. The CDR3 sequence: CASKGRTGVTEAFF.

This clonotype ranks as medium-sized in terms of frequency. V usage is TRBV15 and J usage is TRBJ1-5; as DNA is missing, the TRBD1 call by TCRdb cannot be tested. CDR1 is LNHNV, CDR2 YYDKDF, per germline (reference sequence). The CDR3 extends over 15 amino acids. Here the CDR3 reads CATSVAPQGDQPQHF.

This clonotype is identified as medium-sized (0.01 to 0.1%) from frequency. The chain has TRBV20-1 and TRBJ2-3; TCRdb lists TRBD1, though no DNA is available to test this call. The CDR3 covers 14 residues. From germline, CDR1 is DFQATT and CDR2 SNEGSKA (reference sequence). The CDR3 sequence: CSAIRPPEADTQYF.

The rearrangement uses TRBV11-2 and TRBJ2-1; the D gene TCRdb calls, TRBD2, cannot be checked with no DNA. CDR1 is SGHAT, CDR2 FQNNGV, per germline. This CDR3 has 16 residues. CDR3 amino acids: CASSLSLAGVVNEQFF.

The CDR3 is CSALRVGNSPLHF. V gene TRBV20-1 combines with J gene TRBJ1-6. CDR1 is DFQATT and CDR2 is SNEGSKA in the germline V gene (reference sequence). This CDR3 contains 13 residues.

This clonotype counts as medium-sized (0.01 to 0.1%) by frequency. The chain has TRBV5-1 and TRBJ2-2; TCRdb names TRBD1, which stays unverified in the absence of DNA. Germline V gene sequence: CDR1 SGHRS, CDR2 YFSETQ. The CDR3 totals 15 residues. The CDR3 loop reads CASSPGRPNTGELFF. The full variable domain, its missing parts supplied by reference TRBV5-1 and TRBJ2-2, is KAGVTQTPRYLIKTRGQQVTLSCSPISGHRSVSWYQQTPGQGLQFLFEYFSETQRNKGNFPGRFSGRQFSNSRSEMNVSTLELGDSALYLCASSPGRPNTGELFFGEGSRLTVL.

This clonotype shows up as medium-sized by frequency. The chain carries TRBV6-5 and TRBJ2-2; absent DNA, TCRdb's TRBD1 call cannot be checked. The CDR3 totals 15 residues. Germline V CDR1 and CDR2: MNHEY, SVGAGI. CDR3 residues: CASTWTRPFRGELFF.

This clonotype is deemed medium-sized by its frequency. V usage is TRBV5-6 and J usage is TRBJ1-1. Germline values: CDR1 SGHDT, CDR2 YYEEEE. The CDR3 extends over 13 amino acids. The CDR3 sequence: CASSLLGPSEAFF. Full variable domain (remainder filled in from reference TRBV5-6 and TRBJ1-1): DAGVTQSPTHLIKTRGQQVTLRCSPKSGHDTVSWYQQALGQGPQFIFQYYEEEERQRGNFPDRFSGHQFPNYSSELNVNALLLGDSALYLCASSLLGPSEAFFGQGTRLTVV.

The V and J genes are TRBV10-1 and TRBJ1-4; TCRdb outputs TRBD1, but without DNA this stays unchecked. Germline CDR1 WNHNN, CDR2 SYGVQD (reference sequence). This CDR3 is built from 15 residues. This CDR3 is CAITSEGHRGEKLFF.

This clonotype is identified as medium-sized from frequency. The V call is TRBV6-1, the J call TRBJ2-1. CDR3 length equals 15 residues. Germline V gene data show CDR1 as MNHNS and CDR2 as SASEGT. CDR3 sequence reads: CASRMWQETYNEQFF.

The chain employs TRBV5-4 and TRBJ2-5; TCRdb's D call, TRBD1, is unchecked because there is no DNA. The length of the CDR3 is 15 residues. Looked up from germline, CDR1 is SGHNT and CDR2 is YYREEE (reference sequence). This CDR3 reads CASSLEGGGQETQYF.

In terms of frequency, this clonotype is medium-sized (0.01 to 0.1%). The chain has TRBV12-3 or TRBV12-4 and TRBJ2-5; the D call of TRBD2 rests on TCRdb alone, since no DNA is present to check it. This CDR3 comprises 15 residues. CDR3 amino acids: CASSSPGRAGETQYF.

Measured by frequency, this clonotype is medium-sized. V gene TRBV6-5 combines with J gene TRBJ1-4. The length of the CDR3 is 16 residues. From germline, CDR1 is MNHEY and CDR2 SVGAGI. The CDR3 spells CASSYSSHPTNEKLFF.

This clonotype is deemed large by its frequency. The chain links TRBV6-2 or TRBV6-3 to TRBJ2-3; TCRdb's D gene call, TRBD1, goes unchecked for lack of DNA. Germline CDR1 and CDR2: MNHEY and SVGEGT. CDR3 length equals 11 residues. The chain's CDR3 is CASNSGTGEYF.

This clonotype registers medium-sized by frequency. The rearrangement uses TRBV13 and TRBJ1-1. Germline loops: CDR1 PRHDT, CDR2 FYEKMQ (reference sequence). The CDR3 loop spans 12 amino acids. The CDR3 spells CASSLGSAGAFF.

This clonotype counts as medium-sized by frequency. The chain links TRBV19 to TRBJ1-1; the D call of TRBD1 rests on TCRdb alone, since no DNA is present to check it. The CDR3 has 15 amino acids. Germline values: CDR1 LNHDA, CDR2 SQIVND (reference sequence). The CDR3 loop reads CASSPTTGRRTEAFF.

The gene calls are TRBV12-3 or TRBV12-4 and TRBJ2-3; TCRdb lists TRBD1, though no DNA is available to test this call. The CDR3 is made up of 13 amino acids. The CDR3 sequence is CASSPTSEDTQYF.